This T cell receptor beta chain was sequenced in a study of response to subunit inactivated influenza vaccine. TCRdb redid the calling of the RT-PCR reads with MiXCR, one entry per CDR3 protein. The sample shows 150,000 or so distinct CDR3 sequences, 11% of them seen only once. Whole-study findings and limits: The authors proposed limited new T cell recruitment per seasonal influenza vaccination.

Germline CDR1 is MNHEY and CDR2 is SMNVEV (reference sequence). The length of the CDR3 is 13 residues. Trimming took off 2 bases at V and 1 base at J, with 5 bases between the two ends. This clonotype has ten or more counts. What it recognizes is unknown. The chain joins TRBV27 to TRBJ1-1; no reliable D call. Sequenced material: non-naive T cells sorted from PBMCs, taken about 40 days after vaccination. The sequence was collected from a man in his fifties or sixties who received an inactivated influenza vaccine. DNA of the CDR3: TGTGCCAGCAGTTTAATCAGGAACACTGAAGCTTTCTTT. Protein: CASSLIRNTEAFF.